This T cell receptor (beta chain) originates from a study of graft-versus-host responses after intestinal transplantation. Study context: Each patient got anti-thymocyte globulin induction, then tacrolimus and steroids for roughly 3 years.

This CDR3 region has 16 residues. The germline CDR1 and CDR2 sequences are MDHEN and SYDVKM. Trimming removed 3 bases at V and 5 bases at J, with 17 bases between. On this clone itself: Its specificity is unknown.

Whole-study findings and limits: GvH clone levels peaked in circulation, and this peak was associated with early post-transplant HvG declines. GvH clones turned up in recipient marrow; some had shown up first in ileum or blood. Graft-donor T cell macrochimerism in patients accompanied high graft-versus-host to host-versus-graft clonal ratios in allografts.

The protocol was immunoSEQ multiplex PCR, while the TCRdb copy is restricted to in-frame clones and leaves out a portion. Here the sample spans 95,000 to 150,000 clones, roughly 95% being singletons. The material sequenced was unstimulated CD8+ T cells sorted from spleen or lymph node cells, taken before intestinal transplant. This receptor was obtained from a human donor who received an intestinal transplant. The chain employs TRBV28 and TRBJ1-5; tentatively, D is TRBD1 (5 bases). The CDR3 bases are TGTGCCAGCAGTTTTGTGCAGGGTGGCCGGGATCAGCCCCAGCATTTT. This codes for CASSFVQGGRDQPQHF.